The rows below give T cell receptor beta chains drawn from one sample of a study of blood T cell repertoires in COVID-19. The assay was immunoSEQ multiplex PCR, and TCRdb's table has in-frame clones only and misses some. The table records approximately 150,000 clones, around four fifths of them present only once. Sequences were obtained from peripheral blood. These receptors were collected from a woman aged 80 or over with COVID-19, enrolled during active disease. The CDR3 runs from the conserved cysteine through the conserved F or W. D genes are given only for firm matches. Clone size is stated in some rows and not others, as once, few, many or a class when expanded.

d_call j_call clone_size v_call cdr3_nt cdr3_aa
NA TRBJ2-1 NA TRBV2 TGTGCCAGCAGTGAAGGGGGCTCTATCCCCCGAGGTAATGAGCAGTTCTTC CASSEGGSIPRGNEQFF
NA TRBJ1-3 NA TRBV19 TGTGCCAGTAAGGTACAGGCCTCCTCTGGAAACACCATATATTTT CASKVQASSGNTIYF
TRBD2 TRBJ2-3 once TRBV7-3 TGTGCCAGCAGCGTCCAAGCGGGAGGGCCAGATACGCAGTATTTT CASSVQAGGPDTQYF
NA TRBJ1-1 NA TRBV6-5 TGTGCCAGCAGCCTCCCGGGGAGCGGCGCAGCTTTCTTT CASSLPGSGAAFF
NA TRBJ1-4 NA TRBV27 TGTGCCAGCAGTTCCCGGGGCAGGGGTACGGGAAAACTGTTTTTT CASSSRGRGTGKLFF
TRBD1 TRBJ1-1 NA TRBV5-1 TGCGCCAGCAGCGGGACAGGGCGCACTGAAGCTTTCTTT CASSGTGRTEAFF
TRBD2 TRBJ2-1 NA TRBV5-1 TGCGCCAGCAGCTTGGCCCTAGCGGGGGACTACAATGAGCAGTTCTTC CASSLALAGDYNEQFF
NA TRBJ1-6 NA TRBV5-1 TGCGCCAGCAGCTTTCAGGGGAATCACGGCTCACCCCTCCACTTT CASSFQGNHGSPLHF
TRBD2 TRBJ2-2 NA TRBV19 TGTGCCAGTACGCCCCTCCGGCGGGAGGACGCCCGTGGCGGGGAGCTGTTTTTT CASTPLRREDARGGELFF
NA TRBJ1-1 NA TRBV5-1 TGCGCCAGCAGCTCCAGCCTGGCGGGGGTGAACACTGAAGCTTTCTTT CASSSSLAGVNTEAFF
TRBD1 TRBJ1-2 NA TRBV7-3 TGTGCCAGCAGCTTAGGGACAGGGGGAGGCTACACCTTC CASSLGTGGGYTF
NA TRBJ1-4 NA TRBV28 TGTGCCAGCACATTACGGGAAAAACTGTTTTTT CASTLREKLFF
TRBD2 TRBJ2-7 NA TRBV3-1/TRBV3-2 TGTGCCAGCGGGGTCGGGGGGTCTAGCGAGCAGTACTTC CASGVGGSSEQYF